The rows below give T cell receptor beta chains drawn from one sample of a study of blood T cell repertoires in COVID-19. Repertoires were generated with immunoSEQ multiplex PCR, while TCRdb's copy carries only in-frame clones and drops some. Among about 250,000 clones listed, around four fifths were seen once. What was sequenced was peripheral blood. The receptors shown here come from a man in his forties or fifties with active or convalescent COVID-19. CDR3s include the opening cysteine and the closing phenylalanine or tryptophan. The D gene is left open where the match is weak. Clone size appears in some rows only: once, few, many, or a class for an expanded clone.

j_call: TRBJ2-3; clone_size: -; v_call: TRBV11-2; d_call: TRBD2; cdr3_aa: CASSLETSGSSADTQYF; cdr3_nt: TGTGCCAGCAGCTTGGAGACTAGCGGGAGTAGCGCAGATACGCAGTATTTT
j_call: TRBJ2-7; clone_size: -; v_call: TRBV19; d_call: -; cdr3_aa: CASRPGSSYEQYF; cdr3_nt: TGTGCCAGTAGACCCGGGAGCTCCTACGAGCAGTACTTC
j_call: TRBJ2-1; clone_size: once; v_call: TRBV3-1/TRBV3-2; d_call: TRBD2; cdr3_aa: CASTPGTTSGSREQFF; cdr3_nt: TGTGCCAGCACCCCCGGGACGACTAGCGGGAGCAGGGAGCAGTTCTTC
j_call: TRBJ2-1; clone_size: once; v_call: TRBV5-1; d_call: -; cdr3_aa: CASNPGGSSYNEQFF; cdr3_nt: TGCGCCAGCAATCCGGGGGGCAGCTCCTACAATGAGCAGTTCTTC
j_call: TRBJ1-1; clone_size: -; v_call: TRBV7-9; d_call: -; cdr3_aa: CASSFQGNLAEAFF; cdr3_nt: TGTGCCAGCAGCTTCCAGGGGAATTTGGCTGAAGCTTTCTTT
j_call: TRBJ2-3; clone_size: -; v_call: TRBV4-2; d_call: TRBD2; cdr3_aa: CASSQEVGTTSTDTQYF; cdr3_nt: TGTGCCAGCAGCCAAGAGGTGGGGACTACCAGCACAGATACGCAGTATTTT
j_call: TRBJ1-2; clone_size: -; v_call: TRBV2; d_call: -; cdr3_aa: CASSEAYTYGYTF; cdr3_nt: TGTGCCAGCAGTGAAGCGTACACCTATGGCTACACCTTC
j_call: TRBJ2-3; clone_size: -; v_call: TRBV25-1; d_call: TRBD2; cdr3_aa: CASRETSGTSTDTQYF; cdr3_nt: TGTGCCAGCAGGGAGACTAGCGGGACCAGCACAGATACGCAGTATTTT
j_call: TRBJ2-3; clone_size: -; v_call: TRBV12-3/TRBV12-4; d_call: -; cdr3_aa: CASSPLADTQYF; cdr3_nt: TGTGCCAGCAGTCCCCTAGCGGATACGCAGTATTTT
j_call: TRBJ2-3; clone_size: -; v_call: TRBV29-1; d_call: TRBD1; cdr3_aa: CSVEGDRAGSTDTQYF; cdr3_nt: TGCAGCGTTGAAGGGGACAGGGCGGGGAGCACAGATACGCAGTATTTT
j_call: TRBJ1-2; clone_size: -; v_call: TRBV24-1; d_call: TRBD1; cdr3_aa: CATSDWGQDGYTF; cdr3_nt: TGTGCCACCAGTGATTGGGGACAGGATGGCTACACCTTC
j_call: TRBJ2-3; clone_size: once; v_call: TRBV9; d_call: -; cdr3_aa: CASSALAGGDTQYF; cdr3_nt: TGTGCCAGCAGTGCCCTAGCTGGTGGGGATACGCAGTATTTT
j_call: TRBJ1-2; clone_size: once; v_call: TRBV20-1; d_call: -; cdr3_aa: CSALEGYGYTF; cdr3_nt: TGCAGTGCCCTAGAGGGCTATGGCTACACCTTC
j_call: TRBJ1-4; clone_size: -; v_call: TRBV18; d_call: TRBD1; cdr3_aa: CASSSGTGGGNEKLFF; cdr3_nt: TGTGCCAGCTCGTCCGGGACAGGGGGCGGTAATGAAAAACTGTTTTTT
j_call: TRBJ1-1; clone_size: few; v_call: TRBV5-8; d_call: -; cdr3_aa: CASSTGTTVRNTEAFF; cdr3_nt: TGTGCCAGCAGCACCGGGACAACTGTAAGAAACACTGAAGCTTTCTTT
j_call: TRBJ2-3; clone_size: few; v_call: TRBV7-2; d_call: TRBD1; cdr3_aa: CASSPGQGAGDTQYF; cdr3_nt: TGTGCCAGCAGCCCCGGACAGGGGGCCGGAGATACGCAGTATTTT
j_call: TRBJ2-3; clone_size: -; v_call: TRBV7-3; d_call: -; cdr3_aa: CASSPQASRVSTDTQYF; cdr3_nt: TGTGCCAGCAGCCCCCAGGCGTCGCGGGTTAGCACAGATACGCAGTATTTT
j_call: TRBJ1-5; clone_size: -; v_call: TRBV30; d_call: -; cdr3_aa: CAFQQGVGGNQPQHF; cdr3_nt: TGTGCCTTTCAACAGGGTGTGGGTGGCAATCAGCCCCAGCATTTT
j_call: TRBJ2-7; clone_size: -; v_call: TRBV3-1/TRBV3-2; d_call: TRBD2; cdr3_aa: CASSQETGGTYEQYF; cdr3_nt: TGTGCCAGCAGCCAAGAAACGGGGGGGACCTACGAGCAGTACTTC
j_call: TRBJ1-4; clone_size: -; v_call: TRBV15; d_call: -; cdr3_aa: CATSRDGGAIAEKLFF; cdr3_nt: TGTGCCACCAGCAGAGATGGGGGGGCAATCGCTGAAAAACTGTTTTTT
j_call: TRBJ2-7; clone_size: -; v_call: TRBV11-2; d_call: -; cdr3_aa: CASSLVFTGLYEQYF; cdr3_nt: TGTGCCAGCAGCTTAGTTTTTACAGGGCTTTACGAGCAGTACTTC
j_call: TRBJ2-7; clone_size: once; v_call: TRBV1; d_call: -; cdr3_aa: CTSFLDDGLADEQYF; cdr3_nt: TGCACCAGCTTCTTAGATGACGGACTAGCAGACGAGCAGTACTTC
j_call: TRBJ1-1; clone_size: -; v_call: TRBV5-5; d_call: -; cdr3_aa: CASSLVRWVAENTEAFF; cdr3_nt: TGTGCCAGCAGCTTGGTGAGGTGGGTCGCAGAGAACACTGAAGCTTTCTTT
j_call: TRBJ1-1; clone_size: -; v_call: TRBV29-1; d_call: TRBD1; cdr3_aa: CSAGTDRGRGGQAFF; cdr3_nt: TGCAGCGCTGGAACGGACAGGGGGCGAGGGGGGCAAGCTTTCTTT
j_call: TRBJ2-7; clone_size: few; v_call: TRBV7-9; d_call: -; cdr3_aa: CASSLSLYEQYF; cdr3_nt: TGTGCCAGCAGCTTAAGCCTTTACGAGCAGTACTTC
j_call: TRBJ1-3; clone_size: few; v_call: TRBV2; d_call: -; cdr3_aa: CASSEGAGSGNTIYF; cdr3_nt: TGTGCCAGCAGTGAGGGGGCAGGCTCTGGAAACACCATATATTTT
j_call: TRBJ1-2; clone_size: -; v_call: TRBV19; d_call: TRBD1; cdr3_aa: CASSIGLTGDAHGYTF; cdr3_nt: TGTGCCAGTAGTATTGGGTTAACAGGGGATGCGCATGGCTACACCTTC
j_call: TRBJ2-7; clone_size: -; v_call: TRBV6-5; d_call: -; cdr3_aa: CASNTGTISSYEQYF; cdr3_nt: TGTGCCAGCAACACCGGGACAATTAGCTCCTACGAGCAGTACTTC
j_call: TRBJ1-2; clone_size: -; v_call: TRBV3-1/TRBV3-2; d_call: TRBD1; cdr3_aa: CASSQEGTDNYGYTF; cdr3_nt: TGTGCCAGCAGCCAAGAGGGGACAGACAACTATGGCTACACCTTC
j_call: TRBJ2-2; clone_size: -; v_call: TRBV5-1; d_call: -; cdr3_aa: CASSRQGNTGELFF; cdr3_nt: TGCGCCAGCAGTCGTCAGGGGAACACCGGGGAGCTGTTTTTT
j_call: TRBJ2-1; clone_size: -; v_call: TRBV12-5; d_call: TRBD1; cdr3_aa: CASGSGQAGNEQFF; cdr3_nt: TGTGCTAGTGGTTCCGGACAGGCAGGGAATGAGCAGTTCTTC
j_call: TRBJ1-1; clone_size: -; v_call: TRBV6-5; d_call: -; cdr3_aa: CASRQAGSNTEAFF; cdr3_nt: TGTGCCAGCAGACAGGCGGGGAGTAACACTGAAGCTTTCTTT
j_call: TRBJ1-2; clone_size: -; v_call: TRBV15; d_call: TRBD1; cdr3_aa: CATSSPLQGTYGYTF; cdr3_nt: TGTGCCACCAGCAGTCCATTACAGGGGACCTATGGCTACACCTTC
j_call: TRBJ1-6; clone_size: -; v_call: TRBV6-2/TRBV6-3; d_call: TRBD1; cdr3_aa: CASSRSWPGGGPLHF; cdr3_nt: TGTGCCAGCAGCCGTTCCTGGCCAGGGGGAGGACCCCTCCACTTT
j_call: TRBJ2-3; clone_size: -; v_call: TRBV3-1/TRBV3-2; d_call: TRBD2; cdr3_aa: CASSPTSGTITDTQYF; cdr3_nt: TGTGCCAGCAGCCCGACCTCCGGGACTATCACAGATACGCAGTATTTT
j_call: TRBJ1-2; clone_size: -; v_call: TRBV5-6; d_call: -; cdr3_aa: CASSPDGPGGGYTF; cdr3_nt: TGTGCCAGCAGCCCCGACGGACCCGGAGGTGGCTACACCTTC
j_call: TRBJ2-1; clone_size: -; v_call: TRBV9; d_call: TRBD1; cdr3_aa: CASSGKAGQVYNEQFF; cdr3_nt: TGTGCCAGCAGCGGTAAGGCCGGACAGGTCTACAATGAGCAGTTCTTC
j_call: TRBJ2-5; clone_size: -; v_call: TRBV2; d_call: -; cdr3_aa: CASEAGRQQETQYF; cdr3_nt: TGTGCCAGCGAGGCAGGGAGGCAGCAAGAGACCCAGTACTTC
j_call: TRBJ1-2; clone_size: -; v_call: TRBV15; d_call: -; cdr3_aa: CATSREAGDYGYTF; cdr3_nt: TGTGCCACCAGCAGAGAGGCAGGGGACTATGGCTACACCTTC
j_call: TRBJ1-4; clone_size: -; v_call: TRBV19; d_call: -; cdr3_aa: CASSISGGVNEKLFF; cdr3_nt: TGTGCCAGTAGTATATCGGGAGGAGTTAATGAAAAACTGTTTTTT
j_call: TRBJ1-1; clone_size: -; v_call: TRBV25-1; d_call: -; cdr3_aa: CASSESIGILTEAFF; cdr3_nt: TGTGCCAGCAGTGAATCCATCGGTATCCTCACTGAAGCTTTCTTT
j_call: TRBJ1-2; clone_size: -; v_call: TRBV30; d_call: -; cdr3_aa: CAWSPGVGYTF; cdr3_nt: TGTGCCTGGAGTCCAGGGGTCGGCTACACCTTC